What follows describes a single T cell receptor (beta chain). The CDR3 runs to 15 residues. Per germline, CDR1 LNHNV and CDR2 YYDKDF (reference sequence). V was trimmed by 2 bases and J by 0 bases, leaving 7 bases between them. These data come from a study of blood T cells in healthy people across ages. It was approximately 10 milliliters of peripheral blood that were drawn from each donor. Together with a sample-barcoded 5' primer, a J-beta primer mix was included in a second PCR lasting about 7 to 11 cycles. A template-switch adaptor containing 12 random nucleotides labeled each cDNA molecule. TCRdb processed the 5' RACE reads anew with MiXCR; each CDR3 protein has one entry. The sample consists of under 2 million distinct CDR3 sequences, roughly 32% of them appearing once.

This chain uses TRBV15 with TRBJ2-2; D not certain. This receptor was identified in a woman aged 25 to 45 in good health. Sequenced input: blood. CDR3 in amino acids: CATSRLQANTGELFF. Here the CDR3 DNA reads TGTGCCACCAGCAGATTACAAGCGAACACCGGGGAGCTGTTTTTT.